This T cell receptor beta chain was obtained from a study of CD8+CD57+ T cells in acquired aplastic anemia. Background on the study: CD4+ and CD8+ cells, once sorted, gave DNA averaging 3.2 ug.

Whoever was chosen for sequencing had shown CD8+CD57+ cell expansion by flow cytometry. Among the patients, all had severe acquired aplastic anemia. Patients had not yet gotten any therapy when their blood was taken for sampling. CDR1 and CDR2 (germline): SGDLS, YYNGEE. Between the trimmed V and J ends, which lost 2 bases and 13 bases, there was a span of 13 bases. The CDR3 length is 13 residues. Both TCR beta VDJ combination and CDR3 sequence profiling were carried out. Genomic DNA was the template for this profiling. TCRdb independently ran MiXCR on the reads; one entry per CDR3 protein. This table has under 200,000 distinct CDR3 sequences, under 55% appearing once.

This clonotype originated in a human donor with aplastic anemia. The gene calls are TRBV9 and TRBJ1-6; D gene unclear. Sequenced sample: sorted CD4+, CD8+, or CD8+CD57+ T cells (not recorded which) from PBMCs. Written as DNA, the CDR3 is TGTGCCAGCAGCGTCGGTGACGCGGCGCCCCTCCACTTT. Its protein product is CASSVGDAAPLHF.